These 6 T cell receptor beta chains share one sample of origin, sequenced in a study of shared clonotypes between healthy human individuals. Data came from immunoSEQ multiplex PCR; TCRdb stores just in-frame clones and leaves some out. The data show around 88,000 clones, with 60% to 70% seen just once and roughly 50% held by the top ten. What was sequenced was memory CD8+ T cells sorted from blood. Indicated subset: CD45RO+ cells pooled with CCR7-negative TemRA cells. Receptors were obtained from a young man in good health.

The CDR3 is CASTSTGVRYEQYF. DNA for the CDR3: TGTGCCAGCACTTCGACGGGAGTACGATACGAGCAGTACTTC. The chain joins TRBV7-9 to TRBJ2-7, with D possibly TRBD2 on 6 matching bases. The V gene lost 7 bases and the J gene lost 4 bases, with 17 bases spanning the gap. From germline, CDR1 is SEHNR and CDR2 FQNEAQ (reference sequence). CDR3 length: 14 residues.

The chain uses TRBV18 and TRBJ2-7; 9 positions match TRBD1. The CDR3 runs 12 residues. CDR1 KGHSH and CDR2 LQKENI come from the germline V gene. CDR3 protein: CASSATGGASSV. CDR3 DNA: TGTGCCAGCTCAGCCACAGGGGGCGCGTCCTCCGTA.

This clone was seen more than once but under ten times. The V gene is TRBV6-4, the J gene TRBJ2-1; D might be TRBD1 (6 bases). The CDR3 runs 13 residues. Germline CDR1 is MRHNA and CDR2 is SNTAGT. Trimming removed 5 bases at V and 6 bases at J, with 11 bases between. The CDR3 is CASSRDTLNEQFF. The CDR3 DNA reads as TGTGCCAGCAGTCGGGACACCCTCAATGAGCAGTTCTTC.

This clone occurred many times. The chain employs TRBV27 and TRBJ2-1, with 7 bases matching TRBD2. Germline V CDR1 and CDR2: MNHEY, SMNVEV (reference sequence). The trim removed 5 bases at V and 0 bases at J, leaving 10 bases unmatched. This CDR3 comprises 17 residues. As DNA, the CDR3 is TGTGCCAGCAGTCTTTGGACTAGAGAGGGCTCCTACAATGAGCAGTTCTTC. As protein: CASSLWTREGSYNEQFF.

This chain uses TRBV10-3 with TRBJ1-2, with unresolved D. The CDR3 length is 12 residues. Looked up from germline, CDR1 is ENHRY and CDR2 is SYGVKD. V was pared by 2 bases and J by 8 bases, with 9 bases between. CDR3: CAISEIGRGYTF. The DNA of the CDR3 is TGTGCCATCAGTGAGATTGGGCGCGGCTACACCTTC.

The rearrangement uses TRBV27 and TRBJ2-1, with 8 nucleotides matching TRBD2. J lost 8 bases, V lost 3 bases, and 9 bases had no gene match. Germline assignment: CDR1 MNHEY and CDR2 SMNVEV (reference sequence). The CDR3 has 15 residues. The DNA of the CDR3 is TGTGCCAGCAGTTTCCAAGCGGGAGCTGGGTATGAGCAGTTCTTC. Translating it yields CASSFQAGAGYEQFF.